This note documents a single T cell receptor (beta chain) sequence. This clonotype turned up a few times. The antigen it binds to is not known. Per-base quality was not reported, and no clone a single base away is much larger than it. The sample comes from a study of T cells in Graves' hyperthyroidism and ophthalmopathy (dated by TCRdb to the late 2010s). About the full investigation: Peripheral blood samples were taken at the time of initial diagnosis, prior to any treatment. To identify distinguishing TCR V-J signatures, a discovery cohort of some 100 patients was used, comprising 43 with Graves' ophthalmopathy and 57 with stable Graves' hyperthyroidism. Prospective prediction of ophthalmopathy was tested in an independent validation cohort of 18 to 20 hyperthyroidism patients and 15 to 17 patients who later progressed to ophthalmopathy. The roughly 94 discovery patients were randomly split 7:3 into training and test sets. The study also compared thyroid tissue and blood T-cell repertoires from roughly six Graves' hyperthyroidism patients. After sampling, hyperthyroidism patients received methimazole starting at 30 mg daily, and ophthalmopathy patients received high-dose intravenous methylprednisolone. According to the paper, TCR Vbeta CDR3 sequencing was carried out on approximately 140 peripheral blood samples, which came from approximately 43 ophthalmopathy, 75 to 80 hyperthyroidism and some 17 progressor patients. Broad study findings and their caveats: In validation, progression to ophthalmopathy was predicted by the model with almost 71% sensitivity and roughly 76% specificity, a median of roughly 6.4 months before onset. No statistical method was used to set the sample size in advance, and investigators knew the group allocation. Ophthalmopathy was separated from stable hyperthyroidism by a 13 V-J signature model, with approximately 86% sensitivity and roughly 81% specificity obtained in cross-validation and 80%/75% obtained in testing. Most expanded thyroid clonotypes (frequency above 0.001) were also found in blood, which suggests that blood repertoires may mirror thyroid immune responses.

The cysteine opens and the phenylalanine closes a CDR3 of 14 amino acids. The sequence is cut down to CDR3 DNA, 42 bases in frame from base 1. The TCR beta CDR3 regions were amplified from RNA transcripts. The first round of RT-PCR for the TCR CDR3 was performed with the HTBI primer set and the Qiagen OneStep RT-PCR kit. A second multiplex PCR round built the libraries, followed by size selection and purification. Libraries were sequenced paired-end with 100 bp reads on an Illumina HiSeq2000. Regarding the original processing steps: SOAPnuke was used to process the raw data, throwing out any read that contained adapters or uncalled bases, had a mean Phred below 15, or lacked an exact constant-primer or identifier match. High-quality paired reads were merged with COPE v1.2.5, and unique nucleotide sequences were defined as clonotypes. MiTCR v1.1 was used to align clonotypes to the IMGT TRBV, TRBD and TRBJ reference segments. Only V-J combinations with frequency above 0.0001, covering approximately 99% of repertoires, were analysed. The TCS score was defined as F50 (clonal expansion) divided by E x V (chaos), with BLOSUM62-based TCRdist calculated between CDR3 peptides within each V-J. Welch's t-statistics and random forest reduced 500 to 650 V-J features to some 14, which were used in a naive Bayes classifier (R e1071). The similarity between thyroid and blood repertoires was quantified using the Morisita-Horn index. TCRdb ran its own pipeline on the public reads, namely fastp trimming at Q25 and MiXCR clone calling, and kept in-frame beta chains. Every CDR3 protein is listed once, alongside the most common genes and DNA of its rows. The V and J calls come from TCRdb's annotation, not from the publication. The sample table holds 750,000 to 950,000 distinct CDR3 sequences, of which 38% were seen once. The ten biggest clones cover about 8.9% of the sample.

A patient counted as having stable Graves' hyperthyroidism if no progression to ophthalmopathy occurred over 18 months of follow-up. Hyperthyroidism patients were newly diagnosed, had a disease duration of under 2 months, and were aged 18 to 65 years. Patients with uncontrolled infections, other autoimmune diseases, pregnancy or lactation were excluded. Clinical symptoms, serum thyroxine and TRAb, thyroid ultrasound, and orbital computed tomography formed the basis for the diagnoses. Ficoll-Paque density gradient centrifugation was used to isolate PBMCs from 9.5 to 10 ml of fresh peripheral blood. Total RNA was extracted using Trizol reagent, and RNA quality was assessed on an Agilent 2100 Bioanalyzer.

This chain is built from TRBV12-3 or TRBV12-4 and TRBJ1-2, with TRBD1 as a weak D call on 6 bases. The sequence was collected from a man in his late teens or twenties with Graves' hyperthyroidism. The sequencing input was blood. The nucleotide sequence reads as follows: TGTGCTAGTGGTTTCCAACCAGAGGGGGATGGCTACACCTTC. Protein translation: CASGFQPEGDGYTF.